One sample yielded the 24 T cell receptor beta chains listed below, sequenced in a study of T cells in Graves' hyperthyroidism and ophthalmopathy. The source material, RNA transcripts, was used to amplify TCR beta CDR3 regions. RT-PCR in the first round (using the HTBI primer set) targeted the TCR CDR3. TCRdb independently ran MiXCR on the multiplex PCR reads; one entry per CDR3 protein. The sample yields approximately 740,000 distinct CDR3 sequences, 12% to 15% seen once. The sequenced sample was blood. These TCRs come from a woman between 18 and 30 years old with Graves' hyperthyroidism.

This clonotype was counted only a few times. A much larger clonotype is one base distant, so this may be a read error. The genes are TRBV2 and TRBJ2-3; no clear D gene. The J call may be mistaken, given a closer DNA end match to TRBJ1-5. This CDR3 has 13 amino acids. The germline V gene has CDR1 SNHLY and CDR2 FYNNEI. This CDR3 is CASSGFPADTQHF. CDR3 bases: TGTGCCAGCAGTGGCTTCCCGGCAGATACGCAGCATTTT.

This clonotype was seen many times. CDR3 amino acids: CASRLDRTSYEQYF. The CDR3 DNA follows: TGTGCCAGCAGACTGGACAGGACCTCCTACGAGCAGTACTTC. The chain employs TRBV6-1 and TRBJ2-7; 7 positions agree with TRBD1. Germline V gene data show CDR1 as MNHNS and CDR2 as SASEGT. This CDR3 has 14 amino acids. With 6 bases clipped from V and 0 bases from J, the junction kept 5 bases outside the gene matches.

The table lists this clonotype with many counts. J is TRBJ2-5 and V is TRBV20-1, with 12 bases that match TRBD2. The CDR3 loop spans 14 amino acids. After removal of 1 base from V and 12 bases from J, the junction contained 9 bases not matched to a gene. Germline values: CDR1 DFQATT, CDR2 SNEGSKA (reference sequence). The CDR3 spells CSARVGASGRVEYF. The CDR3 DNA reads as TGCAGTGCTAGAGTTGGGGCTAGCGGGAGGGTGGAGTACTTC.

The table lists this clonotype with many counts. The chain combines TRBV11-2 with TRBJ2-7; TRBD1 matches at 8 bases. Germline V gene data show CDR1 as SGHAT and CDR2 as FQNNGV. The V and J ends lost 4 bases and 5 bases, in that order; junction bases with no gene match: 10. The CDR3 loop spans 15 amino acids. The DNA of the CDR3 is TGTGCCAGCAGCTATTCCGGGACAGGCGCCGACGAGCAGTACTTC. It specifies CASSYSGTGADEQYF.

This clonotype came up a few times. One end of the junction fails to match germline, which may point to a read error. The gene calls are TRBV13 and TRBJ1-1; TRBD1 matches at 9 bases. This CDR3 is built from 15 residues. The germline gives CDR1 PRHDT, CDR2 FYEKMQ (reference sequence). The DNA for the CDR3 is TGTGCCAGCAGCCTACAGGGGGCGTCGTACACTGAAGCTCTCTTT. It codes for CASSLQGASYTEALF.

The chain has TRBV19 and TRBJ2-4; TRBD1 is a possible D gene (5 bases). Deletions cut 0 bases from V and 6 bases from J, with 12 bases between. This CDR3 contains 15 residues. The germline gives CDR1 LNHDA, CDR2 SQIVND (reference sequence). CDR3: CASSIDRDDGNIQYF. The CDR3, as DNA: TGTGCCAGTAGTATAGACAGGGATGACGGAAACATTCAGTACTTC. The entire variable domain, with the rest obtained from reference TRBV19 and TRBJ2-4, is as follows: DGGITQSPKYLFRKEGQNVTLSCEQNLNHDAMYWYRQDPGQGLRLIYYSQIVNDFQKGDIAEGYSVSREKKESFPLTVTSAQKNPTAFYLCASSIDRDDGNIQYFGAGTRLSVL.

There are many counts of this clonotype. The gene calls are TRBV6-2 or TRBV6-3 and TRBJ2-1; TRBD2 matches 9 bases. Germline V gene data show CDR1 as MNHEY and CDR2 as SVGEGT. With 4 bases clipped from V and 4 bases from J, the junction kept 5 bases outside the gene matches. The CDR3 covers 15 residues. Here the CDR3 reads CASSLAGVGYNEQFF. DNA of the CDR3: TGTGCCAGCAGTTTAGCGGGAGTAGGATACAATGAGCAGTTCTTC.

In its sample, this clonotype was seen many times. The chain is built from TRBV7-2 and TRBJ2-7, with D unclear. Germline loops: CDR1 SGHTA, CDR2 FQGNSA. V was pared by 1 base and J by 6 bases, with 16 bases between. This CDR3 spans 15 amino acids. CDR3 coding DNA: TGTGCCAGCAGCTTAGGAGCTGGCATTCCTAGCGAGCAGTACTTC. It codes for CASSLGAGIPSEQYF. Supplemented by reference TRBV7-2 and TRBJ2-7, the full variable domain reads GAGVSQSPSNKVTEKGKDVELRCDPISGHTALYWYRQSLGQGLEFLIYFQGNSAPDKSGLPSDRFSAERTGGSVSTLTIQRTQQEDSAVYLCASSLGAGIPSEQYFGPGTRLTVT.

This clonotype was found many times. As DNA, the CDR3 is TGTGCCAGCTCACCAGCAACAGAACAAAGACTTACGCAGTATTTT. It is translated as CASSPATEQRLTQYF. The rearrangement joins TRBV18 to TRBJ2-3; no clear D gene. Trimming stripped 2 bases from V and 8 bases from J, with 17 bases between. Looked up from germline, CDR1 is KGHSH and CDR2 is LQKENI. The CDR3 has 15 residues.

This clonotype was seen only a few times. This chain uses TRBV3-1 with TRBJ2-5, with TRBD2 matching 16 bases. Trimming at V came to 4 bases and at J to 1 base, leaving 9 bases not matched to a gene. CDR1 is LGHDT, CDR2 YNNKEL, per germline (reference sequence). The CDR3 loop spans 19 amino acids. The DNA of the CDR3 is TGTGCCAGCAGCCTGGGACTAGCGGGAGGGCCGTACCCCCAAGAGACCCAGTACTTC. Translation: CASSLGLAGGPYPQETQYF.

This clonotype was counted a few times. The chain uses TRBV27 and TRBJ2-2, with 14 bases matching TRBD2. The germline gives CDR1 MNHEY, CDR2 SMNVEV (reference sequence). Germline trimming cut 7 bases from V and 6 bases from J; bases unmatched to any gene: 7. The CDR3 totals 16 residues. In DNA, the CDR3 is TGTGCCAGCACCCTCGGGACTAGCGGGAGTTCCGGGGAGCTGTTTTTT. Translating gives CASTLGTSGSSGELFF.

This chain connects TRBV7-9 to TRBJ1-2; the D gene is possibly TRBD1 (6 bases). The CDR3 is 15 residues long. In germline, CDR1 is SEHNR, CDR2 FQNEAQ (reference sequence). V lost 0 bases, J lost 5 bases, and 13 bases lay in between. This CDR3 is CASSLARGAEYGYTF. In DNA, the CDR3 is TGTGCCAGCAGCTTAGCGCGGGGGGCAGAATATGGCTACACCTTC.

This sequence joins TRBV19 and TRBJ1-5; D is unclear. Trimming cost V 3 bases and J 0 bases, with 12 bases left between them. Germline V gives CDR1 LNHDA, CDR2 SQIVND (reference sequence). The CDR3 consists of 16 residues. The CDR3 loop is CASSIIPGNSNQPQHF. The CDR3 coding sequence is TGTGCCAGTAGTATCATCCCCGGAAATAGCAATCAGCCCCAGCATTTT.

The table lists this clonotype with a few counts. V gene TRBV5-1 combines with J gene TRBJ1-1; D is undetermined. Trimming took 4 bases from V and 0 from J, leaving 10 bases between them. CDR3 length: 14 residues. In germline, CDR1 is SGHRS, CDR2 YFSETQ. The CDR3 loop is CASSIDTLNTEAFF. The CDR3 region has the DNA TGCGCCAGCAGCATCGACACGTTGAACACTGAAGCTTTCTTT. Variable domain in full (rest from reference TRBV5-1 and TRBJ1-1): KAGVTQTPRYLIKTRGQQVTLSCSPISGHRSVSWYQQTPGQGLQFLFEYFSETQRNKGNFPGRFSGRQFSNSRSEMNVSTLELGDSALYLCASSIDTLNTEAFFGQGTRLTVV.

For the CDR3, the DNA is TGTGCCAGCAGCTTGGGGCTAGCACTCTACAATGAGCAGTTCTTC. Translating gives CASSLGLALYNEQFF. The chain recombines TRBV5-6 with TRBJ2-1; D may be TRBD2 (5 bases). In germline, CDR1 is SGHDT, CDR2 YYEEEE. With 0 bases removed from V and 3 bases from J, the gap between germline ends came to 10 bases. The CDR3 spans 15 residues.

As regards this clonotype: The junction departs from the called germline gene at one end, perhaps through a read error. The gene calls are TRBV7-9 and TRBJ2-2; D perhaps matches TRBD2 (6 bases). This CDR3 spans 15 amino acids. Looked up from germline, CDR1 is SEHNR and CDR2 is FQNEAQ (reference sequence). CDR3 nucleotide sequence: TGTGCCAGCAGCCCCCCCGCTGGACGGCCGGGGGAGCGGCTCTTT. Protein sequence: CASSPPAGRPGERLF.

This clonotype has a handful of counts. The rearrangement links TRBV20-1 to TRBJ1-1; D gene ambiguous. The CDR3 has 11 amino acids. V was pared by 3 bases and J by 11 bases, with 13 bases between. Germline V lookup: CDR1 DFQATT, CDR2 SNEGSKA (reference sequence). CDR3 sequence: CSASVAAGAFF. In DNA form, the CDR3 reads TGCAGTGCTAGCGTGGCAGCGGGCGCTTTCTTT.

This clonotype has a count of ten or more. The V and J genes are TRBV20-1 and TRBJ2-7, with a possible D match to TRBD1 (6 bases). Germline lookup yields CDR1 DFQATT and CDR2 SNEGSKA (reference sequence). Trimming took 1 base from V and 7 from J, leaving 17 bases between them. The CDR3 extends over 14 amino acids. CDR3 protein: CSARGQQGKREQYF. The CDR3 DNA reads TGCAGTGCTAGAGGGCAACAGGGTAAGAGGGAGCAGTACTTC.

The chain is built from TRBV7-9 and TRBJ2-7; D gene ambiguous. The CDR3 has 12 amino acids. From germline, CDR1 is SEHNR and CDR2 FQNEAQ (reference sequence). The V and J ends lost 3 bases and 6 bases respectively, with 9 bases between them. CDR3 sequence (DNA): TGTGCCAGCAGCTTTTACACTTCCGAGCAGTACTTC. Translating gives CASSFYTSEQYF. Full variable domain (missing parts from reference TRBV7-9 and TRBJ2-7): DTGVSQNPRHKITKRGQNVTFRCDPISEHNRLYWYRQTLGQGPEFLTYFQNEAQLEKSRLLSDRFSAERPKGSFSTLEIQRTEQGDSAMYLCASSFYTSEQYFGPGTRLTVT.

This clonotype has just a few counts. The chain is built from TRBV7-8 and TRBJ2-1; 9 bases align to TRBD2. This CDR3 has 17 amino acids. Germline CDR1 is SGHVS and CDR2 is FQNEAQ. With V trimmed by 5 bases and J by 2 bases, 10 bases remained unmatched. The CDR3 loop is CASSPRSGLAAYNEQFF. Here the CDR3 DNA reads TGTGCCAGCAGCCCCCGGTCGGGACTAGCAGCCTACAATGAGCAGTTCTTC.

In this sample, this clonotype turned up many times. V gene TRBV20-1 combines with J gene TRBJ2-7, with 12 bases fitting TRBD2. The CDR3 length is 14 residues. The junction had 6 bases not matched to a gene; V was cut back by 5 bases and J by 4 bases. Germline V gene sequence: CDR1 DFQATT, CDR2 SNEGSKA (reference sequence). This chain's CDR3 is CSARLAGDGYEQYF. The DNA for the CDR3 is TGCAGTGCTCGACTAGCGGGAGATGGATACGAGCAGTACTTC.

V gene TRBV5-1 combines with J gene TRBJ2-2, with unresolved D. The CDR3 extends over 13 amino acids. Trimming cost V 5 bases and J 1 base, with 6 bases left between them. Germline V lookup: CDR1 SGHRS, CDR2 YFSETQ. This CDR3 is CASSMGNTGELFF. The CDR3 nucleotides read TGCGCCAGCAGTATGGGGAACACCGGGGAGCTGTTTTTT.

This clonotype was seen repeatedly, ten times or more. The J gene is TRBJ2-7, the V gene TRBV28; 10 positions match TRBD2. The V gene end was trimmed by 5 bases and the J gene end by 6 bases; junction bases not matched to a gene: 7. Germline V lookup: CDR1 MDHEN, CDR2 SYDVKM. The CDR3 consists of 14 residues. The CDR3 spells CASSPPGLATEQYF. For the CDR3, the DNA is TGTGCCAGCAGTCCCCCGGGACTAGCGACCGAGCAGTACTTC.

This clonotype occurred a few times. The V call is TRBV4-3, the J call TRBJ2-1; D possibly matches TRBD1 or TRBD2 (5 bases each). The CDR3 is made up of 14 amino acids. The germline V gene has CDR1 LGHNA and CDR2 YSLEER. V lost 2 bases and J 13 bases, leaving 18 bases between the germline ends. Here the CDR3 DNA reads TGCGCCAGCAGCCAACGGGATACAGGATATTACCAGTTCTTC. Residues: CASSQRDTGYYQFF.